This T cell receptor (beta chain) was retrieved from a study of Graves' ophthalmopathy and Graves' hyperthyroidism. This clonotype was recorded many times. The antigen remains unidentified. Amplification targeted the TCR beta CDR3 regions, with RNA transcripts as the source material. First-round RT-PCR relied on HTBI primers, and a second-round multiplex PCR came next. TCRdb fed the multiplex PCR reads into MiXCR, producing one record per CDR3 protein. The top ten clones hold about 1.6% of a sample with almost 400,000 distinct CDR3 sequences, around 20% of them seen once. Germline V CDR1 and CDR2: ENHRY, SYGVKD. The CDR3 is 13 residues long. The V end was cut by 2 bases, the J end by 6 bases, with 8 bases between. Study-wide findings and caveats: Blood samples also showed most expanded thyroid clonotypes exceeding 0.001 frequency.

If patients had other autoimmune diseases, uncontrolled infections, pregnancy or lactation, they were excluded. The PBMCs had their origin in roughly 9.4 ml of fresh peripheral blood. V usage is TRBV10-3 and J usage is TRBJ1-5; D is unresolved. The receptor was isolated from a woman aged 18-30 years with Graves' ophthalmopathy. The sample taken for sequencing was peripheral blood. The CDR3 DNA is TGTGCCATCAGTGAGAAGATGTTTCAGCCCCAGCATTTT. Amino acids: CAISEKMFQPQHF.